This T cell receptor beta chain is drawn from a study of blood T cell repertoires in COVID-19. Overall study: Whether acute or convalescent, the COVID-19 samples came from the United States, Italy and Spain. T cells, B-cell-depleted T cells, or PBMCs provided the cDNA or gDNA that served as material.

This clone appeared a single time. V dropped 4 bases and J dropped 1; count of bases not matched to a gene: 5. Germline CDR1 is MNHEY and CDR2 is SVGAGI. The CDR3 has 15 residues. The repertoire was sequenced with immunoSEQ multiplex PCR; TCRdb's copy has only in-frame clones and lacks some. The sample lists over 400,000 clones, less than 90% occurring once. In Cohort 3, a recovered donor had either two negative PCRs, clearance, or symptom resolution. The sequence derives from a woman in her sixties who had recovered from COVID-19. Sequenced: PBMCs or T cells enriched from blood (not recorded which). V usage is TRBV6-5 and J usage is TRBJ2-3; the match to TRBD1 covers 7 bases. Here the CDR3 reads CASSSIQGRTDTQYF. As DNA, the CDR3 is TGTGCCAGCAGTTCTATACAGGGGCGCACAGATACGCAGTATTTT.